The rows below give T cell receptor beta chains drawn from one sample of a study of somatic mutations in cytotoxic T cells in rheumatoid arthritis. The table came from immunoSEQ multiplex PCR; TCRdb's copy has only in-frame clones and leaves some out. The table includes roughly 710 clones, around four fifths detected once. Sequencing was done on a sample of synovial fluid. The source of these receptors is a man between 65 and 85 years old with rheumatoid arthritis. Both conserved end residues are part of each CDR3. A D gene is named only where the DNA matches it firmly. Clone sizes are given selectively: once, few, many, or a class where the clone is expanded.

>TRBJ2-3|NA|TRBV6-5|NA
CASSYRTHAGTDTQYF
TGTGCCAGCAGTTACCGCACACACGCGGGCACAGATACGCAGTATTTT
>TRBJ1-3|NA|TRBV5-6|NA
CASSWRGGGNTIYF
TGTGCCAGCAGCTGGCGGGGAGGAGGAAACACCATATATTTT
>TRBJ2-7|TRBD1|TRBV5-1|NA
CASSDPQGAGEQYF
TGCGCCAGCAGCGACCCACAGGGGGCTGGTGAGCAGTACTTC
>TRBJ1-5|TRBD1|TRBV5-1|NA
CASSLGTVSNQPQHF
TGCGCCAGCAGCCTGGGGACAGTTAGCAATCAGCCCCAGCATTTT
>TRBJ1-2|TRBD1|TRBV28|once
CASSQGQGYGYTF
TGTGCCAGCAGCCAAGGACAGGGGTATGGCTACACCTTC
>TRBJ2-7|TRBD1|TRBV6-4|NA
CASSESTGTEQPPWQYF
TGTGCCAGCAGCGAAAGCACCGGGACAGAACAACCCCCTTGGCAGTACTTC
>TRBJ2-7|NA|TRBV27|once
CASSSPVGGSYEQYF
TGTGCCAGCAGTTCCCCGGTCGGGGGTTCGTACGAGCAGTACTTC
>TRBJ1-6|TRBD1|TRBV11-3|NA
CASNPPRQGNNSPLHF
TGTGCCAGCAACCCCCCCCGACAGGGCAATAATTCACCCCTCCACTTT
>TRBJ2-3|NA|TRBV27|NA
CASSLSRPDTQYF
TGTGCCAGCAGTTTATCTCGTCCAGATACGCAGTATTTT
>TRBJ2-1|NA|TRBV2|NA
CASSQDQTGSDEQFF
TGTGCCAGCAGTCAGGACCAAACAGGCTCGGATGAGCAGTTCTTC
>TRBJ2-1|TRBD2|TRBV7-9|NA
CASEGLAVGNEQFF
TGTGCCAGCGAGGGACTAGCGGTCGGCAATGAGCAGTTCTTC
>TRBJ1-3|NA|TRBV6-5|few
CASSYATGENTIYF
TGTGCCAGCAGTTACGCCACAGGCGAAAACACCATATATTTT
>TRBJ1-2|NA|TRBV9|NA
CASSASPKTVNYGYTF
TGTGCCAGCAGCGCGAGTCCTAAGACAGTAAACTATGGCTACACCTTC
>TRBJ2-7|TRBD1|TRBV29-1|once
CSVVDRVYEQYF
TGCAGCGTTGTGGACAGGGTGTACGAGCAGTACTTC
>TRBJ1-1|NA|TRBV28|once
CASSFGYHTEAFF
TGTGCCAGCAGTTTCGGTTACCACACTGAAGCTTTCTTT
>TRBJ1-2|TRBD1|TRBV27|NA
CASRSQAPGQGSYGYTF
TGTGCCAGCAGATCACAAGCGCCGGGACAGGGGAGTTATGGCTACACCTTC
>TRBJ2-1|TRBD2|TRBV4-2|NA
CASSQDLRTSGSNEQFF
TGTGCCAGCAGCCAAGATTTGAGGACTAGCGGGAGCAATGAGCAGTTCTTC
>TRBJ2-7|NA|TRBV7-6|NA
CASSSGLPEQYF
TGTGCCAGCAGCTCGGGACTTCCGGAGCAGTACTTC
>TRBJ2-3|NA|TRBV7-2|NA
CASSSGPGTQYF
TGTGCCAGCAGCTCCGGCCCAGGTACGCAGTATTTT
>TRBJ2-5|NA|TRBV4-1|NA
CASKLDTFQETQYF
TGCGCCAGCAAGCTGGACACCTTCCAAGAGACCCAGTACTTC
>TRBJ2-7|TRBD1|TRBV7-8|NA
CASSPGQGARYEQYF
TGTGCCAGCAGCCCCGGACAGGGGGCGCGTTACGAGCAGTACTTC
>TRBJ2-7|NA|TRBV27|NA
CASSSPVGGSYEQYF
TGTGCCAGCAGTTCCCCGGTCGGGGGTTCGTACGAGCAGTACTTC
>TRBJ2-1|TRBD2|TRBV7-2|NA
CASTHSGTSQFF
TGTGCCAGCACCCACTCCGGGACTAGTCAGTTCTTC
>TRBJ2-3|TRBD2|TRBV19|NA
CASSSTSGSLDTQYF
TGTGCCAGTAGTTCAACTAGCGGCTCTCTGGATACGCAGTATTTT
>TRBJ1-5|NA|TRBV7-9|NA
CASSPAAGGGNQPQHF
TGTGCCAGCAGCCCGGCGGCAGGCGGGGGCAATCAGCCCCAGCATTTT
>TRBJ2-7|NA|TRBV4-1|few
CASSQKGLESYEQYF
TGCGCCAGCAGCCAAAAGGGACTGGAGTCCTACGAGCAGTACTTC
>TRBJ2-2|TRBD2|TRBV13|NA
CASSSRTSGTDTGELFF
TGTGCCAGCAGCTCTCGGACTAGCGGGACTGACACCGGGGAGCTGTTTTTT
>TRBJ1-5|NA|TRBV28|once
CASRGQGGQPQHF
TGTGCCAGCAGGGGGCAGGGTGGTCAGCCCCAGCATTTT
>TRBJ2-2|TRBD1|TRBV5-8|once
CASSPLLGQGSGELFF
TGTGCCAGCAGCCCGCTATTGGGACAGGGTTCCGGGGAGCTGTTTTTT
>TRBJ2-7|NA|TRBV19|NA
CASSSSAVYEQYF
TGTGCCAGTAGTTCCAGCGCCGTCTACGAGCAGTACTTC
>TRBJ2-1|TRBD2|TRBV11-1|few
CASSLERGGWNEQFF
TGTGCCAGCAGCCTCGAGCGGGGGGGATGGAATGAGCAGTTCTTC
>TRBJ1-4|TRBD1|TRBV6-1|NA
CASSGTAGLFF
TGTGCCAGCAGCGGGACAGCCGGACTGTTTTTT
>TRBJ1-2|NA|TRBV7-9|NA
CASSLGAGADYGYTF
TGTGCCAGCAGCTTAGGGGCAGGGGCGGACTATGGCTACACCTTC
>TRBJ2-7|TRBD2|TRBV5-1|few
CASSPKRDPLEQYF
TGCGCCAGCAGCCCGAAGCGGGACCCCCTCGAGCAGTACTTC
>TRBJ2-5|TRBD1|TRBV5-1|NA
CASSAGQAQETQYF
TGCGCCAGCAGCGCGGGACAGGCCCAAGAGACCCAGTACTTC
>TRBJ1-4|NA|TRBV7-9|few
CASSLVAVDEKLFF
TGTGCCAGCAGCTTAGTGGCAGTGGATGAAAAACTGTTTTTT
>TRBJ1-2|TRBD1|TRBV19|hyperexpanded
CASSPGQGNYGYTF
TGTGCCAGTAGTCCCGGACAGGGGAACTATGGCTACACCTTC
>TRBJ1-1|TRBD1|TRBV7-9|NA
CASSDGTANTEAFF
TGTGCCAGCAGCGACGGGACAGCGAACACTGAAGCTTTCTTT
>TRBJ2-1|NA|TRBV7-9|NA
CASSPPIRRHNEQFF
TGTGCCAGCAGCCCACCTATACGTCGCCACAATGAGCAGTTCTTC
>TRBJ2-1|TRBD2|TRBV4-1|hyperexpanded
CASSRHASGSYNEQFF
TGCGCCAGCAGCAGACACGCTAGCGGCTCCTACAATGAGCAGTTCTTC
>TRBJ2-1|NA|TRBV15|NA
CATSRDRDYNEQFF
TGTGCCACCAGCAGAGATCGAGACTACAATGAGCAGTTCTTC
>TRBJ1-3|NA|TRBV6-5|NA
CASSYSPAGGGGTIYF
TGTGCCAGCAGTTACTCGCCGGCCGGAGGAGGAGGCACCATATATTTT
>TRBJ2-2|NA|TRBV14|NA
CASSRKQFGGFTGELFF
TGTGCCAGCAGCCGCAAGCAGTTCGGAGGGTTCACCGGGGAGCTGTTTTTT
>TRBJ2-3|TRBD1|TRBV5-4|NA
CASSLYEKVRTGGLDTQYF
TGTGCCAGCAGCTTGTATGAAAAAGTGAGGACAGGGGGTTTGGATACGCAGTATTTT
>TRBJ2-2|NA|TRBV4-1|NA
CASSQDGGHANTGELFF
TGCGCCAGCAGCCAAGACGGCGGCCACGCGAACACCGGGGAGCTGTTTTTT
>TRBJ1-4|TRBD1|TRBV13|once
CASSLGTGGEKLFF
TGTGCCAGCAGCTTAGGGACAGGGGGTGAAAAACTGTTTTTT
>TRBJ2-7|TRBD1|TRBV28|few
CASSWDSSYEQYF
TGTGCCAGCAGTTGGGACAGCTCCTACGAGCAGTACTTC
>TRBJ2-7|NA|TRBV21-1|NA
CASSKESVFYEQYF
TGTGCCAGCAGCAAAGAATCAGTTTTCTACGAGCAGTACTTC
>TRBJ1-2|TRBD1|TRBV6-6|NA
CASSSWGQGRDGYTF
TGTGCCAGCAGTTCCTGGGGACAGGGGAGGGATGGCTACACCTTC
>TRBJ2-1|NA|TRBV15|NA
CATSRGDTVLNEQFF
TGTGCCACCAGCAGAGGGGACACCGTCCTCAATGAGCAGTTCTTC
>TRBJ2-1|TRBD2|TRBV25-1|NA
CASTLAGVREQFF
TGTGCCAGCACCTTAGCGGGAGTTCGTGAGCAGTTCTTC
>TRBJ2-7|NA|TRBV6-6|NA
CASSYSGTDEQYF
TGTGCCAGCAGTTACTCGGGGACTGACGAGCAGTACTTC
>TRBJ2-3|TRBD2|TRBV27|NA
CASSGSAGGLGSTDTQYF
TGTGCCAGCAGTGGATCAGCGGGAGGGCTCGGGTCCACAGATACGCAGTATTTT
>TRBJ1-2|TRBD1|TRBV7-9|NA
CASSYGTGNNGYTF
TGTGCCAGCAGCTACGGGACAGGGAACAATGGCTACACCTTC